This TCR beta chain was identified during a study of blood T cell repertoires in COVID-19. On the study more broadly: COVID-19 samples from acute and convalescent phases originated in the United States, Italy and Spain. Sample material is recorded as cDNA or gDNA derived from T cells, B-cell-depleted T cells, or PBMCs.

Germline loops: CDR1 GTSNPN, CDR2 SVGIG (reference sequence). The CDR3 has 15 residues. Trimming removed 4 bases from V and 5 bases from J; junction bases left unmatched: 8. This clone was found a few times. Authors' methods: Estimated nucleated cell counts came from reference gene primer amplification. The protocol was immunoSEQ multiplex PCR, while the TCRdb copy is restricted to in-frame clones and leaves out a portion. The V and J calls and the clone size are those of that table, but D and trimming were determined from the DNA. The repertoire has some 70,000 clones, 80% to 90% of them found once; the top ten carry approximately 1.4%.

The chain has TRBV30 and TRBJ1-1; 12 bases are shared with TRBD1. The material sequenced was peripheral blood. The TCR was taken from a woman in her sixties or seventies with acute or convalescent COVID-19. The CDR3 DNA sequence: TGTGCCTGGATGGGACAGGGGGCGCAAAGAACTGAAGCTTTCTTT. Encoded protein: CAWMGQGAQRTEAFF. Full variable domain (remainder filled in from reference TRBV30 and TRBJ1-1): SQTIHQWPATLVQPVGSPLSLECTVEGTSNPNLYWYRQAAGRGLQLLFYSVGIGQISSEVPQNLSASRPQDRQFILSSKKLLLSDSGFYLCAWMGQGAQRTEAFFGQGTRLTVV.